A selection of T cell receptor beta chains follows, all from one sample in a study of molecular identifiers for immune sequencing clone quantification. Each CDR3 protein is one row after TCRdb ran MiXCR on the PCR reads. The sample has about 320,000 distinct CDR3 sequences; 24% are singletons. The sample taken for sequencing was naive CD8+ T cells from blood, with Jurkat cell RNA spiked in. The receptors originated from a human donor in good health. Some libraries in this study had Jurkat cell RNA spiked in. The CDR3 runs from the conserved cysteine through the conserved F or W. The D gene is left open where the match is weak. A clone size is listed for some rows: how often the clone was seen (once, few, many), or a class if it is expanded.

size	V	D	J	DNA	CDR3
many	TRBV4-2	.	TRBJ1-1	TGTGCCAGCAGCCAAGATGAGGGGGGCCCCGCAATTGAAGCTTTCTTT	CASSQDEGGPAIEAFF
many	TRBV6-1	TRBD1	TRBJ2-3	TGTGCCAGCAGTGAGGGACAGGGAGCAGATACGCAGTATTTT	CASSEGQGADTQYF
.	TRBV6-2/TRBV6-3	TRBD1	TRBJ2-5	TGTGCCAGCAGTGAACAGGGGTTTCGAGAGACCCAGTACTTC	CASSEQGFRETQYF
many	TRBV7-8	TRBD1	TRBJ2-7	TGTGCCAGCAGCCCGCGACAGGGGGCTTACGAGCAGTACTTC	CASSPRQGAYEQYF
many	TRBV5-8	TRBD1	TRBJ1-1	TGTGCCAGCAGCCCCGGGACAGGGTGGCCCACTGAAGCTTTCTTT	CASSPGTGWPTEAFF
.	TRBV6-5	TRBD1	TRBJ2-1	TGTGCCAGCAGTTACTCGGGACAGCGCAATGAGCAGTTCTTC	CASSYSGQRNEQFF
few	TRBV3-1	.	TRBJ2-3	TGTGCCAGCAGCCAACCCCCCGAAGATACGCAGTATTTT	CASSQPPEDTQYF
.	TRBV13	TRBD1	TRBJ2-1	TGTGCCAGCAGACATTACCAGACAGGGGGCAATGAGCAGTTCTTC	CASRHYQTGGNEQFF
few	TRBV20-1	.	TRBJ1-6	TGCAGTGCTAGAGTGAGGGATTCACCCCTCCACTTT	CSARVRDSPLHF
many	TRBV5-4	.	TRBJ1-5	TGTGCCAGCAGCGCGGACGGGGATCAGCCCCAGCATTTT	CASSADGDQPQHF
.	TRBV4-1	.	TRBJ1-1	TGCGCCAGCAGCCAGGGAGGCGGGGGAGAAGCTTTCTTT	CASSQGGGGEAFF
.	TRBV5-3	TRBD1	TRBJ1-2	TGTGCCAGCAGCCCCAGGACAGGTGCTAACTATGGCTACACCTTC	CASSPRTGANYGYTF
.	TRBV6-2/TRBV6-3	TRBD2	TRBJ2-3	TGTGCCAGCAGTGAGACGACTAGCGGGGGGAGCACAGATACGCAGTATTTT	CASSETTSGGSTDTQYF
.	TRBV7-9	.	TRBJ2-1	TGTGCCCTAGAGGAGTCGAGCTCCTACAATGAGCAGTTCTTC	CALEESSSYNEQFF
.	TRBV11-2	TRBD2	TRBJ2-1	TGTGCCAGCAGCTTAGGACTAGCGGGGGCCCACCTTTGGAATGAGCAGTTCTTC	CASSLGLAGAHLWNEQFF
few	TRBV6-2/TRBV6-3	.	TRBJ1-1	TGTGCCAGCAGGGGGAGGTCCGGGGGGATGAACACTGAAGCTTTCTTT	CASRGRSGGMNTEAFF
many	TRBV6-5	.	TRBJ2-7	TGTGCCAGCACCCCTAAGGGGGGAAGCTCCTACGAGCAGTACTTC	CASTPKGGSSYEQYF
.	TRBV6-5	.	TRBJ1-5	TGTGCCAGCAGTTACCCGGGAAATCAGCCCCAGCATTTT	CASSYPGNQPQHF
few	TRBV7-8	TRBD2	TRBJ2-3	TGTGCCAGCAGCTTAGATGGTAGCGGGGGGTTCACAGATACGCAGTATTTT	CASSLDGSGGFTDTQYF
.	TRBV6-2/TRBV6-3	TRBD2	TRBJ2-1	TGTGCCAGCAGTAAAGGGACTAGCACCTACAATGAGCAGTTCTTC	CASSKGTSTYNEQFF
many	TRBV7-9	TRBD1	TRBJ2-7	TGTGCCAGCAGCCTGCCGGGACAGGCCCGCGAGCAGTACTTC	CASSLPGQAREQYF
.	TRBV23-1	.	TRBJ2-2	TGCGCCAGCAGTCAAAATTCGGGGGCGCAGGGCACCGGGGAGCTGTTTTTT	CASSQNSGAQGTGELFF